Each of the 17 T cell receptor beta chains below was sequenced from the same sample in a study of shared clonotypes between healthy human individuals (TCRdb year 2020). Library preparation used the immunoSEQ multiplex PCR assay. The table was pulled from immuneACCESS by TCRdb, which kept in-frame rearrangements only. Such tables lose some clones; where checked, under half of the loss comes from unresolved V genes, and the rest has no known cause. The sample table records just over 2,000,000 clones; about 94% of these occur just once. The ten largest make up 1.1% of the sample. CD8 naive samples consisted of CD45RO-negative cells that were positively selected for CCR7, yielding a CD45RA+CCR7+ population without TemRA cells. Input material: naive CD8+ T cells sorted from blood. The cell subset or site label, as the study defines it: CD45RA+CCR7+. The receptors derive from a man younger than 30 in good health.

V is TRBV4-3 and J is TRBJ1-2, with D possibly TRBD1 on 6 matching bases. Germline-derived CDR1 and CDR2 are LGHNA and YSLEER. V shed 0 bases and J shed 4 bases, with 12 bases lying between them. This CDR3 region has 15 residues. The CDR3 reads CASSQDYLGGYGYTF. DNA of the CDR3: TGCGCCAGCAGCCAAGATTATCTAGGGGGCTATGGCTACACCTTC.

This rearrangement joins TRBV29-1 to TRBJ2-2; unclear D gene. The V and J ends lost 5 bases and 4 bases respectively, with 5 bases between them. Germline V gene lookup returns CDR1 SQVTM and CDR2 ANQGSEA. The CDR3 covers 11 residues. The CDR3 region has the DNA TGCAGCGTTCGGATCACCGGGGAGCTGTTTTTT. This sequence encodes CSVRITGELFF.

In this sample, this clone turned up a few times. The chain is built from TRBV9 and TRBJ1-2, with 7 positions matching TRBD1. This CDR3 has 13 residues. V lost 2 bases to trimming and J lost 8 bases; unmatched junction nucleotides: 6. CDR1 and CDR2 from the germline V gene are SGDLS and YYNGEE. DNA of the CDR3: TGTGCCAGCAGCGTTAGACAGGGCGGAGGCTACACCTTC. Translating gives CASSVRQGGGYTF.

The rearrangement uses TRBV7-3 and TRBJ2-7; perhaps TRBD1 as D (6 bases). V was pared by 3 bases and J by 4 bases, with 13 bases between. The CDR3 length is 14 residues. Germline CDR1 and CDR2: SGHTA and FQGTGA. CDR3 sequence reads: CASSLTGGTYEQYF. CDR3 sequence (DNA): TGTGCCAGCAGCTTGACAGGAGGAACTTACGAGCAGTACTTC.

The gene calls are TRBV10-2 and TRBJ2-2, with D possibly being TRBD1 (5 bases). CDR1 and CDR2 from the germline V gene are WSHSY and SAAADI. Trimming cost V 5 bases and J 3 bases, with 22 bases left between them. The CDR3 is made up of 18 amino acids. Here the CDR3 DNA reads TGCGCCAGCAGTATGACAGAGAACTATCTAGGGGACACCGGGGAGCTGTTTTTT. Protein product: CASSMTENYLGDTGELFF.

The rearrangement joins TRBV15 to TRBJ1-1; 10 bases map to TRBD1. The length of the CDR3 is 17 residues. Trimming removed 3 bases from V and 3 bases from J; junction bases left unmatched: 10. Germline loops: CDR1 LNHNV, CDR2 YYDKDF (reference sequence). The CDR3 DNA reads TGTGCCACCAGCAGTATTAAAGGACAGGGGGGAGACACTGAAGCTTTCTTT. Protein sequence: CATSSIKGQGGDTEAFF.

V usage is TRBV5-1 and J usage is TRBJ2-6; 9 positions match TRBD1. Trimming cost V 0 bases and J 3 bases; bases outside gene matches: 10. CDR1 is SGHRS and CDR2 is YFSETQ in the germline V gene. This CDR3 region has 19 residues. CDR3 loop: CASSLAPGTGNLGANVLTF. Written as DNA, the CDR3 is TGCGCCAGCAGCTTGGCGCCCGGGACAGGGAACCTTGGGGCCAACGTCCTGACTTTC.

The chain links TRBV4-3 to TRBJ2-7, with D unresolved. The CDR3 runs 15 residues. V dropped 0 bases and J dropped 1 base, with 10 bases sitting between them. CDR1 LGHNA and CDR2 YSLEER come from the germline V gene. CDR3 in DNA: TGCGCCAGCAGCCAAGATTCGGGCGAATCCTACGAGCAGTACTTC. This sequence encodes CASSQDSGESYEQYF.

The V and J genes are TRBV6-6 and TRBJ2-7; perhaps TRBD2 as D (6 bases). This CDR3 is built from 14 residues. V dropped 8 bases and J dropped 3 bases, with 17 bases sitting between them. Germline assignment: CDR1 MNHNY and CDR2 SVGAGI (reference sequence). As DNA, the CDR3 is TGTGCCAGCCACGGGAGCGGGTGGTTCTACGAGCAGTACTTC. Encoded protein: CASHGSGWFYEQYF.

Worth noting for this clone: The junction departs from germline at one end; a sequencing error may be responsible. The CDR3 DNA follows: TGTGTCAGCAGCTTAGATATGGGACAGGGTGAAGCTTTCTTT. This codes for CVSSLDMGQGEAFF. The V and J genes are TRBV7-2 and TRBJ1-1; 9 bases map to TRBD1. Germline CDR1 is SGHTA and CDR2 is FQGNSA. The CDR3 runs to 14 residues.

The chain couples TRBV7-9 to TRBJ2-5; the match to TRBD2 covers 7 bases. This CDR3 comprises 17 residues. The ends lost 0 bases at V and 3 bases at J; junction bases unmatched: 10. CDR1 SEHNR and CDR2 FQNEAQ come from the germline V gene (reference sequence). The CDR3 nucleotides read TGTGCCAGCAGCTTAGCCGGTCGTGGACTAGGGGAAGAGACCCAGTACTTC. The encoded protein is CASSLAGRGLGEETQYF.

A word on this clone: The sample holds other DNA sequences that translate to the same CDR3. The rearrangement uses TRBV27 and TRBJ1-5; no clear D gene. Trimming pared 6 bases from V and 1 base from J, leaving 10 bases between. Per the germline V gene, CDR1 is MNHEY and CDR2 is SMNVEV (reference sequence). The CDR3 loop spans 14 amino acids. The chain's CDR3 is CASRSGGSNQPQHF. The CDR3 nucleotides read TGTGCCAGCAGAAGCGGTGGGAGCAATCAGCCCCAGCATTTT.

This chain connects TRBV11-2 to TRBJ2-3, with D maybe TRBD2 (5 bases). Trimming took off 1 base at V and 6 bases at J, with 20 bases between the two ends. The CDR3 runs 17 residues. CDR1 and CDR2 (germline): SGHAT, FQNNGV. CDR3 in amino acids: CASSLGVGRVNSDTQYF. The CDR3 DNA sequence: TGTGCCAGCAGCTTAGGGGTTGGGCGGGTCAATTCGGATACGCAGTATTTT.

This clone was seen once. The rearrangement links TRBV4-1 to TRBJ1-6; D remains unclear. The CDR3 has 15 amino acids. V was clipped by 3 bases and J by 6 bases, with 12 bases between them. Germline lookup yields CDR1 MGHRA and CDR2 YSYEKL. The CDR3 is CASSHAYPTNSPLHF. CDR3 sequence (DNA): TGCGCCAGCAGCCATGCCTACCCCACTAATTCACCCCTCCACTTT.

The CDR3 loop is CASSLVVGGLGEQYF. The CDR3 bases are TGTGCCAGCAGCTTAGTTGTGGGGGGCCTGGGAGAGCAGTACTTC. The chain is built from TRBV7-6 and TRBJ2-7; the D gene could be TRBD1 or TRBD2 (6 bases each). Trimming removed 1 base from V and 7 bases from J, with 17 bases in between. The CDR3 covers 15 residues. Per the germline V gene, CDR1 is SGHVS and CDR2 is FNYEAQ.

The gene calls are TRBV5-1 and TRBJ2-1; 11 bases agree with TRBD2. The CDR3 runs to 15 residues. V trimming: 1 base; J trimming: 5 bases; junction bases outside the gene matches: 2. Germline CDR1 is SGHRS and CDR2 is YFSETQ. In nucleotides, the CDR3 is TGCGCCAGCAGCTTGACTAGCGGGGGTCACAATGAGCAGTTCTTC. It codes for CASSLTSGGHNEQFF.

The genes are TRBV6-1 and TRBJ1-2; D gene uncertain. CDR3 length: 14 amino acids. Trimming pared 0 bases from V and 4 bases from J, leaving 9 bases between. The V gene's germline CDR1 is MNHNS and CDR2 SASEGT. The CDR3 loop reads CASSEAGLFYGYTF. DNA of the CDR3: TGTGCCAGCAGTGAAGCTGGGCTCTTCTATGGCTACACCTTC.